A selection of T cell receptor beta chains follows, all from one sample in a study of read filtering for tumor transcriptome and immune sequencing. A single record per CDR3 protein comes from TCRdb applying MiXCR to the reads. The table records some 130,000 distinct CDR3 sequences, under 15% of them present only once. The sequenced sample consisted of a population of CD138-negative cells sorted from bone marrow. Receptors originate from a donor at least 40 years old with multiple myeloma. The CDR3 runs from the conserved cysteine through the conserved F or W. A D gene is named only where the DNA matches it firmly. Only some rows state a clone size, as once, few, many or a class for expanded clones.

abundance: many; d_gene: -; v_gene: TRBV7-9; j_gene: TRBJ1-1; CDR3nt: TGTGCCAGCAGCTTAGAGGACATAGTCAACACTGAAGCTTTCTTT; CDR3aa: CASSLEDIVNTEAFF
abundance: -; d_gene: TRBD1; v_gene: TRBV10-3; j_gene: TRBJ2-7; CDR3nt: TGTGCCATTCGTAGTAAGGGGGCTAACGAGCAGTACTTC; CDR3aa: CAIRSKGANEQYF
abundance: few; d_gene: -; v_gene: TRBV6-5; j_gene: TRBJ2-3; CDR3nt: TGTGCCAGCAGTTCAATCACTAGTTCCACAGATACGCAGTATTTT; CDR3aa: CASSSITSSTDTQYF
abundance: many; d_gene: TRBD1; v_gene: TRBV13; j_gene: TRBJ1-1; CDR3nt: TGTGCCAGCATTTATCGGGCGGGACAGAGATTTTTCGCTGAAGCTTTCTTT; CDR3aa: CASIYRAGQRFFAEAFF
abundance: -; d_gene: TRBD2; v_gene: TRBV20-1; j_gene: TRBJ2-7; CDR3nt: TGCGGTGCTCGAAACCCCCGGACTAGCGAAACCTACGAGCAGTACTTC; CDR3aa: CGARNPRTSETYEQYF
abundance: many; d_gene: -; v_gene: TRBV9; j_gene: TRBJ2-2; CDR3nt: TGTGCCAGCAGCGTTAGAGGGGATACCGGGGAGCTGTTTTTT; CDR3aa: CASSVRGDTGELFF
abundance: many; d_gene: TRBD1; v_gene: TRBV29-1; j_gene: TRBJ2-5; CDR3nt: TGCAGCGTTCCGGGACAGGGGTTGCGGGAGACCCAGTACTTC; CDR3aa: CSVPGQGLRETQYF
abundance: once; d_gene: -; v_gene: TRBV14; j_gene: TRBJ2-7; CDR3nt: TGTGCCAGCAGCCAAGACGACTGGAGCTCCTACGAGCAGTACTTC; CDR3aa: CASSQDDWSSYEQYF
abundance: many; d_gene: TRBD1; v_gene: TRBV6-5; j_gene: TRBJ2-7; CDR3nt: TGTGCCAGCAGTTACTCGAGTCGCAGGGGGCCGTACGAGCAGTACTTC; CDR3aa: CASSYSSRRGPYEQYF
abundance: many; d_gene: -; v_gene: TRBV5-5; j_gene: TRBJ2-1; CDR3nt: TGTGCCAGCAGCACCGCGACAGAAGGCAATGAGCAGTTCTTC; CDR3aa: CASSTATEGNEQFF
abundance: many; d_gene: -; v_gene: TRBV15; j_gene: TRBJ2-3; CDR3nt: TGTGCCACCAGCAGAGATATAGAGGATACGCAGTATTTT; CDR3aa: CATSRDIEDTQYF
abundance: few; d_gene: -; v_gene: TRBV24-1; j_gene: TRBJ2-1; CDR3nt: TGTGCCACCAGTGCCCTTACACAGGGTTTTGGTGAGCAGTTCTTC; CDR3aa: CATSALTQGFGEQFF
abundance: many; d_gene: TRBD2; v_gene: TRBV10-2; j_gene: TRBJ2-1; CDR3nt: TGCGCCAGCAGTCCCGGGACTAGCGGGGACAATGAGCAGTTCTTC; CDR3aa: CASSPGTSGDNEQFF